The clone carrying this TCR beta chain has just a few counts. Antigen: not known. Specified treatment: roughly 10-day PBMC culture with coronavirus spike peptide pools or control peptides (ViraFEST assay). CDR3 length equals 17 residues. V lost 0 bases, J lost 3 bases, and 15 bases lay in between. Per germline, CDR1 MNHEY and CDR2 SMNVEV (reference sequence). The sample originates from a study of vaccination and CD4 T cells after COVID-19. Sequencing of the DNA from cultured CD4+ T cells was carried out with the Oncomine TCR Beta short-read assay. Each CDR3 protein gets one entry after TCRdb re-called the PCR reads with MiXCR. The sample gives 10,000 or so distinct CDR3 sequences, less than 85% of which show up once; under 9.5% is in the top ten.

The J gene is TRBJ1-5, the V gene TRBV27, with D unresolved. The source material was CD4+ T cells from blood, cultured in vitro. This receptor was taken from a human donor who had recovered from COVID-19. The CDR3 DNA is TGTGCCAGCAGTTTATCCCCACCGGCCCTTATCAATCAGCCCCAGCATTTT. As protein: CASSLSPPALINQPQHF.